The clone carrying this T cell receptor (beta chain) was found a few times. What it binds is unknown. The germline V gene encodes CDR1 SGHNT and CDR2 YYREEE (reference sequence). With V trimmed by 0 bases and J by 1 base, 2 bases remained unmatched. The CDR3 has 15 amino acids. These data originate in a study of T-cell memory formation after mild COVID-19. It was 5'RACE with constant-segment primers that produced the TCR alpha and TCR beta cDNA libraries, which carried sample barcodes and UMIs. TCRdb re-analysed the 5' RACE reads in MiXCR, keeping a single row per CDR3 protein. This sample has 140,000 to 150,000 distinct CDR3 sequences, with 6% to 7% found just once. Study-wide results and limits: Among clones contracting day 15 to 85, CD4/CD8 was balanced, whereas later expanders leaned CD4+. The second-wave clones peaking on day 37 were not confirmed as SARS-CoV-2-specific. Cross-reactive memory apparently joined, as some responding clones appeared in pre-infection memory.

This clonotype originated in an adult woman who had mild COVID-19 (a few samples of this study predate the infection). Cell type and time point are not known. Sequencing was carried out using PBMCs or a T cell subset sorted from them (not recorded which). The genes are TRBV5-4 and TRBJ2-5; 8 bases align to TRBD2. The CDR3, as DNA: TGTGCCAGCAGCTTGGCGGGGGGGCTCCAAGAGACCCAGTACTTC. The encoded protein is CASSLAGGLQETQYF.